This T cell receptor beta chain was retrieved from a study of blood T cell repertoires in COVID-19. The germline CDR1 and CDR2 sequences are WSHSY and SAAADI. The ends lost 4 bases at V and 4 bases at J; junction bases unmatched: 3. The CDR3 length is 14 residues. Using immunoSEQ multiplex PCR, the repertoire was profiled, and TCRdb retains in-frame clones only, with some absent. The table records more than 100,000 clones, less than 90% of them present only once. This sequence joins TRBV10-2 and TRBJ2-7, with TRBD2 identical over 11 bases. Sequencing was performed on peripheral blood. The source is a human donor in a cohort sampled during active COVID-19. The CDR3 is CASSGLAGSYEQYF. In DNA, the CDR3 is TGCGCCAGCAGTGGACTAGCGGGGAGTTACGAGCAGTACTTC.